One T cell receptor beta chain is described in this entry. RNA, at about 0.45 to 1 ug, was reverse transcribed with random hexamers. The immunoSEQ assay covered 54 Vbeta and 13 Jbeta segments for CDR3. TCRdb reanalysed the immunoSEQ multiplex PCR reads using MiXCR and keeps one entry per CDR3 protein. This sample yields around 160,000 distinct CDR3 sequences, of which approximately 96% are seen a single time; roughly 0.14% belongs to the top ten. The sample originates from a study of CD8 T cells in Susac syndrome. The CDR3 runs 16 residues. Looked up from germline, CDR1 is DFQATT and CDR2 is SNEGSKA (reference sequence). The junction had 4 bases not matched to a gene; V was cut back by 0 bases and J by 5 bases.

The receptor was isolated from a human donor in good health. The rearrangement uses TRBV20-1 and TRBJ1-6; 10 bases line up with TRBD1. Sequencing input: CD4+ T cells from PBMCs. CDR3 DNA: TGCAGTGCTAGAGATTGGGGGACAGGGGATAATTCACCCCTCCACTTT. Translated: CSARDWGTGDNSPLHF.